The present T cell receptor (beta chain) was sequenced within a study of post-analysis software for immune sequencing data. Unique molecular identifiers were present in the TCR beta cDNA libraries. T cells numbering roughly 0.9 to 11 million gave rise to around 460,000 cDNA molecules. TCRdb passed the PCR reads through MiXCR, listing each CDR3 protein once. The sample carries 600,000 to 700,000 distinct CDR3 sequences, 59% recorded once. The CDR3 has 18 residues. V shed 3 bases and J shed 0 bases, with 15 bases lying between them. Germline V gene sequence: CDR1 MNHEY, CDR2 SMNVEV (reference sequence). As to this clonotype: As yet, its antigen is unknown.

Study-level findings and limits: Batch-matched samples strongly co-clustered by F measure. Four or five TRBV segments, including TRBV5-6, TRBV5-1 and TRBV20-1, were more frequent in patients than controls.

This TCR was recovered from a girl aged 2-15 years with multiple sclerosis. The V gene is TRBV27, the J gene TRBJ1-6; tentative D call: TRBD1 (6 bases). Sequenced input: blood. CDR3 in amino acids: CASSLQQGLGSYNSPLHF. In DNA, the CDR3 is TGTGCCAGCAGTTTGCAACAGGGTTTAGGCTCCTATAATTCACCCCTCCACTTT.